A selection of T cell receptor beta chains follows, all from one sample in a study of blood T cell repertoires in COVID-19. Clones were sequenced by immunoSEQ multiplex PCR, and TCRdb holds only the in-frame ones, with some missing. The sample contains 150,000 to 200,000 clones, 75% to 90% of which appear only once. The sample was peripheral blood. The receptors come from a man between 60 and 75 years old with acute or convalescent COVID-19. The CDR3 runs from the conserved cysteine through the conserved F or W. A D gene is named only where the DNA matches it firmly. The size field is filled for only some rows; it gives once, few, many or a size class.

D gene: TRBD2
J gene: TRBJ2-5
clone size: NA
V gene: TRBV3-1/TRBV3-2
CDR3 length: 15
CDR3 protein: CASSQETSRRETQYF
CDR3 DNA: TGTGCCAGCAGCCAAGAGACTAGCCGAAGGGAGACCCAGTACTTC

D gene: NA
J gene: TRBJ1-1
clone size: NA
V gene: TRBV19
CDR3 length: 13
CDR3 protein: CAASGRERAEAFF
CDR3 DNA: TGTGCCGCTTCGGGTAGGGAGAGGGCTGAAGCTTTCTTT

D gene: TRBD1
J gene: TRBJ2-5
clone size: NA
V gene: TRBV13
CDR3 length: 14
CDR3 protein: CASSLSGGQETQYF
CDR3 DNA: TGTGCCAGCAGCTTATCAGGGGGCCAAGAGACCCAGTACTTC

D gene: TRBD1
J gene: TRBJ2-7
clone size: NA
V gene: TRBV15
CDR3 length: 16
CDR3 protein: CATSRDRAGQGYEQYF
CDR3 DNA: TGTGCCACCAGCAGAGATCGGGCGGGACAGGGGTACGAGCAGTACTTC

D gene: NA
J gene: TRBJ1-1
clone size: NA
V gene: TRBV7-9
CDR3 length: 14
CDR3 protein: CASSQQGMNTEAFF
CDR3 DNA: TGTGCCAGCAGCCAACAGGGCATGAACACTGAAGCTTTCTTT

D gene: NA
J gene: TRBJ1-1
clone size: NA
V gene: TRBV12-3/TRBV12-4
CDR3 length: 12
CDR3 protein: CASHSEGTEAFF
CDR3 DNA: TGTGCCAGCCACTCAGAGGGAACTGAAGCTTTCTTT

D gene: TRBD2
J gene: TRBJ2-1
clone size: NA
V gene: TRBV2
CDR3 length: 14
CDR3 protein: CASNLQRGDNEQFF
CDR3 DNA: TGTGCCAGCAACTTGCAGCGGGGGGACAATGAGCAGTTCTTC

D gene: TRBD1
J gene: TRBJ1-2
clone size: NA
V gene: TRBV5-1
CDR3 length: 14
CDR3 protein: CASSSQGNDYGYTF
CDR3 DNA: TGCGCCAGCAGCTCACAGGGGAATGACTATGGCTACACCTTC

D gene: NA
J gene: TRBJ1-2
clone size: NA
V gene: TRBV5-1
CDR3 length: 14
CDR3 protein: CASSLGPGKDGYTF
CDR3 DNA: TGCGCCAGCAGCTTGGGTCCGGGGAAGGATGGCTACACCTTC

D gene: TRBD2
J gene: TRBJ2-1
clone size: NA
V gene: TRBV11-2
CDR3 length: 12
CDR3 protein: CASSQPPSGRIF
CDR3 DNA: TGTGCCAGCAGCCAACCCCCCAGCGGGAGGATCTTC

D gene: TRBD1
J gene: TRBJ1-1
clone size: NA
V gene: TRBV20-1
CDR3 length: 11
CDR3 protein: CSAPGQREAFF
CDR3 DNA: TGCAGTGCTCCGGGACAGAGAGAAGCTTTCTTT

D gene: NA
J gene: TRBJ1-1
clone size: few
V gene: TRBV6-1
CDR3 length: 14
CDR3 protein: CASSERTANTEAFF
CDR3 DNA: TGTGCCAGCAGTGAACGGACAGCGAACACTGAAGCTTTCTTT

D gene: NA
J gene: TRBJ1-4
clone size: NA
V gene: TRBV5-1
CDR3 length: 15
CDR3 protein: CASSLAGGVNEKLFF
CDR3 DNA: TGCGCCAGCAGCTTGGCCGGAGGAGTAAATGAAAAACTGTTTTTT

D gene: NA
J gene: TRBJ2-7
clone size: NA
V gene: TRBV28
CDR3 length: 15
CDR3 protein: CATNPTRVTSYEQYF
CDR3 DNA: TGTGCCACGAACCCGACTCGGGTCACTTCCTACGAGCAGTACTTC

D gene: TRBD1
J gene: TRBJ1-2
clone size: NA
V gene: TRBV23-1
CDR3 length: 15
CDR3 protein: CASSHGGTDNYGYTF
CDR3 DNA: TGCGCCAGCAGTCATGGCGGGACAGACAACTATGGCTACACCTTC

D gene: NA
J gene: TRBJ2-3
clone size: NA
V gene: TRBV27
CDR3 length: 14
CDR3 protein: CASRWLLSTDTQYF
CDR3 DNA: TGTGCCAGCAGGTGGCTTTTAAGCACAGATACGCAGTATTTT

D gene: TRBD1
J gene: TRBJ1-3
clone size: few
V gene: TRBV30
CDR3 length: 14
CDR3 protein: CAWSGQGSGNTIYF
CDR3 DNA: TGTGCCTGGAGCGGACAGGGCTCTGGAAACACCATATATTTT

D gene: NA
J gene: TRBJ1-4
clone size: NA
V gene: TRBV5-1
CDR3 length: 13
CDR3 protein: CASSAGNMEKLFF
CDR3 DNA: TGCGCCAGCAGTGCAGGGAACATGGAAAAACTGTTTTTT

D gene: NA
J gene: TRBJ2-1
clone size: NA
V gene: TRBV5-6
CDR3 length: 15
CDR3 protein: CASSVGHTSYNEQFF
CDR3 DNA: TGTGCCAGCAGCGTGGGACACACCTCCTACAATGAGCAGTTCTTC

D gene: TRBD1
J gene: TRBJ2-1
clone size: NA
V gene: TRBV25-1
CDR3 length: 13
CDR3 protein: CASSERTGREQFF
CDR3 DNA: TGTGCCAGCAGTGAAAGGACAGGGCGGGAGCAGTTCTTC

D gene: TRBD1
J gene: TRBJ1-3
clone size: NA
V gene: TRBV6-2/TRBV6-3
CDR3 length: 15
CDR3 protein: CASSYSRGPGNTIYF
CDR3 DNA: TGTGCCAGCAGTTACAGCAGGGGGCCTGGAAACACCATATATTTT

D gene: NA
J gene: TRBJ2-5
clone size: NA
V gene: TRBV18
CDR3 length: 13
CDR3 protein: CASSPPGVETQYF
CDR3 DNA: TGTGCCAGCTCACCTCCAGGGGTTGAGACCCAGTACTTC

D gene: NA
J gene: TRBJ2-7
clone size: once
V gene: TRBV28
CDR3 length: 12
CDR3 protein: CASSPSGRKQYF
CDR3 DNA: TGTGCCAGCAGTCCGAGTGGGCGCAAGCAGTACTTC

D gene: NA
J gene: TRBJ2-2
clone size: NA
V gene: TRBV18
CDR3 length: 15
CDR3 protein: CASSSNTGFPGELFF
CDR3 DNA: TGTGCCAGCTCGTCTAACACGGGGTTTCCCGGGGAGCTGTTTTTT